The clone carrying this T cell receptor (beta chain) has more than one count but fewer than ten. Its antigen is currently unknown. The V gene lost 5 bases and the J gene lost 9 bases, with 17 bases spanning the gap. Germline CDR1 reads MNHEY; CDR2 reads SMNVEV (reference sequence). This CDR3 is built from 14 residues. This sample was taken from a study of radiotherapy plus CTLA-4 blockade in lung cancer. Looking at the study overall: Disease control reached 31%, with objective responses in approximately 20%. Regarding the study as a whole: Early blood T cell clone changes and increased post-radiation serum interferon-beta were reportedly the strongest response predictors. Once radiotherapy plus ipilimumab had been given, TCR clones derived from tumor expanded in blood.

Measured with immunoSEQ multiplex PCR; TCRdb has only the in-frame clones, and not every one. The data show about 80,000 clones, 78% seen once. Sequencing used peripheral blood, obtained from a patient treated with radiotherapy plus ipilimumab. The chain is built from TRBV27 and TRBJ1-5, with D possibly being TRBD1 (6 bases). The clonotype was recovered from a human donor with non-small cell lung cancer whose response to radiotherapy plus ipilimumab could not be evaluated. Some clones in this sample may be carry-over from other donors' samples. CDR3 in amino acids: CASSPTGPRGPQHF. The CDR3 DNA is TGTGCCAGCAGTCCGACAGGCCCCCGAGGGCCCCAGCATTTT.